Listed below are T cell receptor beta chains from one sample, sequenced in a study of T-cell reconstitution after alpha-beta-depleted transplantation in children. TCRdb reanalysed the PCR reads using MiXCR and keeps one entry per CDR3 protein. The data hold around 360,000 distinct CDR3 sequences, with 9% to 12% observed a single time. Sample: PBMCs from the stem cell graft donor, taken from the stem cell graft. All receptors derive from a human donor who donated a stem cell graft to a child with acute lymphoblastic leukemia. CDR3s include the opening cysteine and the closing phenylalanine or tryptophan. Each record gives: CDR3 length, V gene, J gene, D gene, CDR3 protein. The D gene is left open where the match is weak.

>13|TRBV20-1|TRBJ1-5|NA
CSASSTGNQPQHF
>12|TRBV7-2|TRBJ1-1|NA
CASGWMSSEAFF
>15|TRBV10-3|TRBJ1-6|NA
CAISESGGWNSPLHF
>19|TRBV21-1|TRBJ2-3|NA
CASSKEGRRGSEVTDTQYF
>13|TRBV9|TRBJ2-7|NA
CASSAGGGGEQYF
>17|TRBV20-1|TRBJ2-2|TRBD2
CSARDQREVMNTGELFF
>16|TRBV7-9|TRBJ2-7|NA
CASSSSGQGSSYEQYF
>14|TRBV7-2|TRBJ2-5|NA
CASSLMTHGETQYF
>16|TRBV6-5|TRBJ2-1|NA
CASSYSRELYYVEQFF
>15|TRBV7-2|TRBJ2-5|TRBD1
CASSPDRVRRETQYF
>17|TRBV20-1|TRBJ1-5|TRBD1
CCARETNRDRGIQPQHF
>16|TRBV24-1|TRBJ2-3|TRBD1
CATSATGISGTDTQYF
>11|TRBV6-1|TRBJ2-7|NA
CASSETGHRYF
>13|TRBV29-1|TRBJ2-5|NA
CSVEARPQETQYF
>16|TRBV7-9|TRBJ2-1|NA
CASSFQGPRGYNEQFF
>14|TRBV5-4|TRBJ2-3|NA
CASSLGPGPDTQYF
>13|TRBV29-1|TRBJ1-1|NA
CSVGGGLAGEAFF
>16|TRBV9|TRBJ2-1|NA
CASSVDPLGGHNEQFF
>16|TRBV12-3/TRBV12-4|TRBJ2-2|TRBD1
CASSPGTGQNTGELFF
>15|TRBV20-1|TRBJ2-7|TRBD2
CSAGGGAGASYEQYF
>19|TRBV20-1|TRBJ2-2|TRBD2
CSAIPVVGLAGGSTGELFF
>15|TRBV12-3/TRBV12-4|TRBJ1-5|NA
CASSLGGQPNQPQHF
>14|TRBV5-1|TRBJ2-3|NA
CASSLEAGPDTQYF
>15|TRBV5-1|TRBJ2-2|NA
CASSSQTGNTGELFF
>14|TRBV15|TRBJ2-3|NA
CATSGGPLPGTQYF
>14|TRBV7-3|TRBJ1-6|NA
CASSPTGGRPPLHF
>15|TRBV20-1|TRBJ2-4|TRBD2
CSAPGLAGAKNIQYF
>10|TRBV7-9|TRBJ1-1|NA
CASSFLEAFF
>17|TRBV7-9|TRBJ2-7|TRBD2
CASSLGYRGSDPGEQYF
>14|TRBV7-8|TRBJ1-6|NA
CASSKDRGSSPLHF
>14|TRBV5-1|TRBJ2-4|NA
CASSHMDPKNSQYF
>15|TRBV4-2|TRBJ2-3|NA
CASSQAVRVTDTQYF